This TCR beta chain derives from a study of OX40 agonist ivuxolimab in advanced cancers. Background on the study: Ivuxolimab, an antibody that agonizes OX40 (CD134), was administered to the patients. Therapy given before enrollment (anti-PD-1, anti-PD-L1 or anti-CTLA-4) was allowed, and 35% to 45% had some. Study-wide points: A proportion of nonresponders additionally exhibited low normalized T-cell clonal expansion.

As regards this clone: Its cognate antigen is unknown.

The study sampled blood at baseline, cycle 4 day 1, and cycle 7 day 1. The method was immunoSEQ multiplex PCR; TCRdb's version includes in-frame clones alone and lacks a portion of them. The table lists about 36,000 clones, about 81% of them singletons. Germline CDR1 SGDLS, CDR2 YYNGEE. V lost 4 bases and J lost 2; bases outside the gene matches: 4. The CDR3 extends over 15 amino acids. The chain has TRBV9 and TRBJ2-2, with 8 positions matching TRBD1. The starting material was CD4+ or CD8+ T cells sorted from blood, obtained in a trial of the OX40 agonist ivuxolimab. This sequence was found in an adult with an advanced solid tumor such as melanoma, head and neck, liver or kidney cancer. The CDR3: CASSPGQVNTGELFF. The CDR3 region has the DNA TGTGCCAGCAGCCCGGGACAGGTAAACACCGGGGAGCTGTTTTTT.